The 6 T cell receptor beta chains below all came from one sample that was sequenced in a study of Tregs in tolerant kidney transplant recipients. Using immunoSEQ multiplex PCR, the repertoire was profiled, and TCRdb retains in-frame clones only, with some absent. The sample lists around 230,000 clones, 84% seen once, with under 0.65% in the top ten. Sample: CD4+ T cells from blood. These receptors originate from a human donor in good health.

The chain recombines TRBV14 with TRBJ1-2, with TRBD1 matching over 7 bases. The CDR3 loop spans 15 amino acids. Germline V gene data show CDR1 as SGHDN and CDR2 as FVKESK. V gave up 6 bases and J gave up 8 bases; unmatched junction bases: 15. CDR3 amino acids: CASSLTGNLLGGYTF. The CDR3 nucleotides are TGTGCCAGCAGTCTGACAGGGAACCTTCTGGGGGGCTACACCTTC.

The CDR3 coding sequence is TGTGCCAGCAGCACCCGGACAGGGGAAGAGACCCAGTACTTC. It codes for CASSTRTGEETQYF. The J gene is TRBJ2-5, the V gene TRBV11-3; 9 bases match TRBD1. Trimming at V came to 5 bases and at J to 3 bases, leaving 4 bases not matched to a gene. CDR3 length equals 14 residues. CDR1 and CDR2 from the germline V gene are SGHNT and YENEEA.

V gene TRBV18 combines with J gene TRBJ1-2; 7 positions match TRBD1. V was pared by 4 bases and J by 3 bases, with 5 bases of the junction left unmatched. This CDR3 spans 14 amino acids. The V gene's germline CDR1 is KGHSH and CDR2 LQKENI. The CDR3 loop reads CASSLQGTDYGYTF. The CDR3 region has the DNA TGTGCCAGCTCACTACAGGGGACTGACTATGGCTACACCTTC.

The genes are TRBV4-2 and TRBJ1-1; D unclear. The CDR3 sequence is 12 residues long. Germline assignment: CDR1 LGHNA and CDR2 YNFKEQ. V was cut by 0 bases and J by 8 bases, with 7 bases left in between. CDR3 sequence: CASSQDIGEAFF. CDR3 in DNA: TGTGCCAGCAGCCAAGATATCGGGGAAGCTTTCTTT.

The rearrangement links TRBV6-5 to TRBJ2-7; 8 bases agree with TRBD1. The CDR3 has 13 amino acids. The J segment lost 3 bases and the V segment lost 6 bases, leaving 4 bases of the junction unmatched. Germline V CDR1 and CDR2: MNHEY, SVGAGI. CDR3 sequence (DNA): TGTGCCAGCAGCCGGGACAGGCTCTACGAGCAGTACTTC. It yields the protein CASSRDRLYEQYF.

V and J are TRBV5-1 and TRBJ2-3, with TRBD2 as a possible D gene (5 bases). Trimming took off 7 bases at V and 5 bases at J, with 14 bases between the two ends. This CDR3 is built from 13 residues. Germline V CDR1 and CDR2: SGHRS, YFSETQ. CDR3 residues: CASQLGSEDTQYF. For the CDR3, the DNA is TGCGCCAGCCAACTAGGGTCCGAAGATACGCAGTATTTT. Looking up the rest from reference TRBV5-1 and TRBJ2-3 gives the full variable domain: KAGVTQTPRYLIKTRGQQVTLSCSPISGHRSVSWYQQTPGQGLQFLFEYFSETQRNKGNFPGRFSGRQFSNSRSEMNVSTLELGDSALYLCASQLGSEDTQYFGPGTRLTVL.